The present entry profiles one T cell receptor beta chain with its context. The data derive from a study of T cell responses to AZD1222 COVID-19 vaccine. Assay used: immunoSEQ multiplex PCR; TCRdb lists only in-frame clones, some missing. The sample has 120,000 or so clones, about nine tenths seen once; the top ten hold 11% to 15%. Per germline, CDR1 MDHEN and CDR2 SYDVKM. Trimming took off 7 bases at V and 4 bases at J, with 7 bases between the two ends. The CDR3 is made up of 11 amino acids. The specimen comprised peripheral blood, sampled on day 0 of AZD1222 vaccination. The source of this sequence is an adult in good health. The chain has TRBV28 and TRBJ1-2; tentatively, D is TRBD1 (5 bases). This chain's CDR3 is CASTTVYGYTF. As DNA, the CDR3 is TGTGCCAGCACGACAGTCTATGGCTACACCTTC.